This record looks at one TCR beta chain sequence and its context. CDR1 SGHRS and CDR2 YFSETQ come from the germline V gene. V was cut by 1 base and J by 5 bases, with 9 bases left in between. The CDR3 runs to 13 residues. These data belong to a study of cytomegalovirus exposure and HLA in healthy donors. For the study at large: The platform used for the 120 validation repertoires matched that of the approximately 620 first-cohort repertoires, a later analysis reported.

Clones were sequenced by immunoSEQ multiplex PCR, and TCRdb holds only the in-frame ones, with some missing. The data contain 250,000 to 400,000 clones, around 90% of them singletons. The sequence came from a man aged 25 to 40 in good health and CMV-seronegative. The sample taken for sequencing was PBMCs. The chain recombines TRBV5-1 with TRBJ2-5; the D gene is possibly TRBD1 (6 bases). CDR3 bases: TGCGCCAGCAGCTTGAACCAGGGGGAGACCCAGTACTTC. It encodes CASSLNQGETQYF.